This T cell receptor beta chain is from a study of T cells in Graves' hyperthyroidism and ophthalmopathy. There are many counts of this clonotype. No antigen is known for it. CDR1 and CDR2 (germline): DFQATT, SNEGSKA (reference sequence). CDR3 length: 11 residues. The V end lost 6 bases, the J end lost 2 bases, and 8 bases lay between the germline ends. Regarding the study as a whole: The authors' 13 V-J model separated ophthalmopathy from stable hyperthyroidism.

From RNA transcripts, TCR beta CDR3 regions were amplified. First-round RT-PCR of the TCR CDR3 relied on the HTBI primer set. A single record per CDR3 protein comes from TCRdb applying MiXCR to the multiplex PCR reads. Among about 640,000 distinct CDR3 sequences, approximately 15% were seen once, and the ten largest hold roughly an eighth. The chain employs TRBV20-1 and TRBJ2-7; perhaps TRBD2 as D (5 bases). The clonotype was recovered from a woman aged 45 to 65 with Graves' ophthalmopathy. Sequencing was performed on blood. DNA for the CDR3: TGCAGTGCCGGACTTCCCTACGAGCAGTACTTC. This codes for CSAGLPYEQYF.